Listed below are T cell receptor beta chains from one sample, sequenced in a study of cytomegalovirus exposure and HLA in healthy donors. The repertoire was sequenced with immunoSEQ multiplex PCR; TCRdb's copy has only in-frame clones and lacks some. The sample has around 130,000 clones, 74% seen once; the top ten hold around 6.6%. What was sequenced was PBMCs. The source of these receptors is a man aged 40-55 years in good health and CMV-seropositive. The CDR3 runs from the conserved cysteine through the conserved F or W. The D gene is left open where the match is weak. Where a row states a size, it is once, few, many or the class of an expanded clone; other rows omit it.

v_gene	abundance	j_gene	d_gene	CDR3nt	CDR3aa
TRBV7-9	.	TRBJ2-3	.	TGTGCCAGCAGCCAAAACGGCAGGGAAGCAGATACGCAGTATTTT	CASSQNGREADTQYF
TRBV19	.	TRBJ2-1	TRBD2	TGTGCCAGTAGTATAGACGCTAGCGGGGGGGGCCCCTACAATGAGCAGTTCTTC	CASSIDASGGGPYNEQFF
TRBV7-2	.	TRBJ1-1	TRBD1	TGTGCCAGCAGCTCATACAGGGGGGTGAACACTGAAGCTTTCTTT	CASSSYRGVNTEAFF
TRBV5-1	.	TRBJ2-7	.	TGCGCCAGCAGCTTGCTGTCCCCCAGAACCTACGAGCAGTACTTC	CASSLLSPRTYEQYF
TRBV2	.	TRBJ1-6	TRBD1	TGTGCCAGCAGTGTGCCGGGACAGGGGAATTCACCCCTCCACTTT	CASSVPGQGNSPLHF
TRBV10-3	.	TRBJ2-1	.	TGTGCCATCAGTGAGTCCGGGACATCAATACAGGGTGAGCAGTTCTTC	CAISESGTSIQGEQFF
TRBV7-2	.	TRBJ2-7	TRBD2	TGTGCCAGCAGCTTACGGACCGGGAGGGCATACGAGCAGTACTTC	CASSLRTGRAYEQYF
TRBV29-1	.	TRBJ2-1	TRBD2	TGCAGCGTTCTGGGGCGGGAGGGCCGGAATGAGCAGTTCTTC	CSVLGREGRNEQFF
TRBV6-1	.	TRBJ2-3	TRBD1	TGTGCCAGCAGTGGGGGTAGGGGGCATAGCACAGATACGCAGTATTTT	CASSGGRGHSTDTQYF
TRBV14	few	TRBJ2-7	TRBD1	TGTGCCAGCAGCCCCCGGACAGGGATTCGGGAGCAGTACTTC	CASSPRTGIREQYF
TRBV6-6	.	TRBJ2-5	TRBD2	TGTGCCAGCAGTTACGAGGCTAGCGGGGGGGAAGAGACCCAGTACTTC	CASSYEASGGEETQYF
TRBV11-2	.	TRBJ1-1	TRBD1	TGTGCCAGCAGCTTTGGGGGACAGAGAAACACTGAAGCTTTCTTT	CASSFGGQRNTEAFF
TRBV7-2	.	TRBJ2-7	TRBD1	TGTGCCAGCAGCTACATCCGGGACAGGGCCTACGAGCAGTACTTC	CASSYIRDRAYEQYF
TRBV6-5	.	TRBJ1-3	.	TGTGCCAGCACGCGGGGTGTCTCTGGAAACACCATATATTTT	CASTRGVSGNTIYF
TRBV7-9	.	TRBJ1-2	TRBD1	TGTGCCAGCAGCTTAGGAGGACAGGGAGGCTACACCTTC	CASSLGGQGGYTF
TRBV9	.	TRBJ1-4	TRBD1	TGTGCCAGCAGCGACCCGGGACAGGGGGCGCTTTATGAAAAACTGTTTTTT	CASSDPGQGALYEKLFF
TRBV5-4	.	TRBJ1-3	.	TGTGCCAGCAGCTCGGCCAGGGGAAACACCATATATTTT	CASSSARGNTIYF
TRBV6-5	.	TRBJ2-3	.	TGTGCCAGCAGTCCCCGGGTGCGGCTCGCAGATACGCAGTATTTT	CASSPRVRLADTQYF
TRBV5-4	.	TRBJ2-1	.	TGTGCCAGCAGCTTAAGACTAGTCAATGAGCAGTTCTTC	CASSLRLVNEQFF
TRBV18	few	TRBJ1-1	.	TGTGCCAGCTCACCATTTACCGGGACATCGAACACTGAAGCTTTCTTT	CASSPFTGTSNTEAFF
TRBV6-6	.	TRBJ2-3	.	TGTGCCAGCAGGACTGCGCTTTCCACAGATACGCAGTATTTT	CASRTALSTDTQYF
TRBV11-2	few	TRBJ1-2	TRBD1	TGTGCCAGCAGCTTTGAGTCGGTTCGGGACAGGCGATGGGGCTACACCTTC	CASSFESVRDRRWGYTF